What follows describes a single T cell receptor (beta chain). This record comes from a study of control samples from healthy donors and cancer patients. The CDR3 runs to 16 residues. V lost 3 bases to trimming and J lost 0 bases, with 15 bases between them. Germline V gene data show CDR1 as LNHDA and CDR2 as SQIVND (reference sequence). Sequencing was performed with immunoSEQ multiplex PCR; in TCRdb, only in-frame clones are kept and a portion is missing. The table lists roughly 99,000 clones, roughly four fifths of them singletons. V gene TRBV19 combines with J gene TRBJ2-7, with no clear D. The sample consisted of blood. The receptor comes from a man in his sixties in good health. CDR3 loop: CASSIIPPALSYEQYF. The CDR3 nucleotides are TGTGCCAGTAGTATTATACCACCCGCCCTCTCCTACGAGCAGTACTTC.